This paragraph covers one T cell receptor beta chain sequence. The source of the sample is a study of human T cells and chemical hapten exposure. As to time point: patch test 3, about 24 weeks after DPC sensitization. The treatment: therapeutic diphenylcyclopropenone sensitization with weekly scalp DPC. TCRdb processed the RACE reads anew with MiXCR; each CDR3 protein has one entry. The sample lists 190,000 or so distinct CDR3 sequences, under 30% seen once, with 2% to 3% in the top ten. The TCR originated in a woman in her thirties or forties with alopecia areata. Some clones in this sample may be carry-over from other donors' samples. The sample here was whole blood, taken in connection with sensitization to the hapten diphenylcyclopropenone (DPC).

CDR3 residues: CASSEAPGLASETQYF. The CDR3 DNA reads TGTGCCAGCAGTGAAGCACCGGGACTAGCGTCGGAGACCCAGTACTTC. This chain connects TRBV2 to TRBJ2-5; 10 bases are shared with TRBD2. CDR3 length equals 16 residues. CDR1 and CDR2 (germline): SNHLY, FYNNEI. Unmatched junction bases numbered 6, after V lost 0 bases and J lost 5 bases.